The subject of this entry is one T cell receptor beta chain. In the source study's methods: Scientists estimated how many nucleated cells there were by amplifying reference gene primers. The data were produced by immunoSEQ multiplex PCR, yet TCRdb's version contains in-frame clones alone and is incomplete. That table furnishes V, J and clone size, whereas the DNA furnished D and trimming. Of 50,000 to 65,000 clones listed, 85% are singletons. This record comes from a study of blood T cell repertoires in COVID-19. About the research overall: The United States, Italy and Spain provided the acute and convalescent COVID-19 samples.

This clonotype was obtained from a man between 35 and 55 years old with active COVID-19. What was sequenced was peripheral blood.

The CDR3 bases are TGTGCCACCAGTGATCAAATCAATGAGCAGTTCTTC. This sequence encodes CATSDQINEQFF. V usage is TRBV24-1 and J usage is TRBJ2-1; D unresolved. The CDR3 length is 12 residues. The germline V gene has CDR1 KGHDR and CDR2 SFDVKD. Between the trimmed V and J ends, which lost 3 bases and 6 bases, there was a span of 5 bases.